The source of this T cell receptor (beta chain) is a study of T cells in Graves' hyperthyroidism and ophthalmopathy. This clonotype has a handful of counts. Amplified TCR beta CDR3 regions derived from RNA transcripts. HTBI primers drove first-round RT-PCR of the TCR CDR3. TCRdb redid the calling of the multiplex PCR reads with MiXCR, one entry per CDR3 protein. The sample has about 400,000 distinct CDR3 sequences; about 14% are singletons. The length of the CDR3 is 15 residues. CDR1 is MNHNS and CDR2 is SASEGT in the germline V gene. Trimming removed 8 bases at V and 3 bases at J, with 19 bases between. Ophthalmopathy patients had Clinical Activity Score at least 3, NOSPECS grade at least 4, duration under 3 months.

The TCR originated in a woman aged 25 to 39 with Graves' ophthalmopathy. The V and J genes are TRBV6-1 and TRBJ1-2; tentative D call: TRBD1 (6 bases). Specimen: blood. The CDR3: CASGPRDNYHYGYTF. The CDR3 DNA follows: TGTGCCAGCGGTCCCCGGGACAACTATCACTATGGCTACACCTTC.